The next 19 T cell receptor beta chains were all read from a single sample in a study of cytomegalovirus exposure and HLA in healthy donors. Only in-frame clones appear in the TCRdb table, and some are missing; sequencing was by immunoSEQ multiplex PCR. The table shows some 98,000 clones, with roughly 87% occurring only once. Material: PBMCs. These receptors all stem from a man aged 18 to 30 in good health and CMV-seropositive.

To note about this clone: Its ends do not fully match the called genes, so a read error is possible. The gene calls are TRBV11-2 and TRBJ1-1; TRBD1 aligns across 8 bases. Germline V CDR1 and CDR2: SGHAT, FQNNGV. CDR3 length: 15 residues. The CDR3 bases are TGTGCCAGCAGCCTAGACTTACAGGGGGGCACTGAAGCTTTCTTT. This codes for CASSLDLQGGTEAFF.

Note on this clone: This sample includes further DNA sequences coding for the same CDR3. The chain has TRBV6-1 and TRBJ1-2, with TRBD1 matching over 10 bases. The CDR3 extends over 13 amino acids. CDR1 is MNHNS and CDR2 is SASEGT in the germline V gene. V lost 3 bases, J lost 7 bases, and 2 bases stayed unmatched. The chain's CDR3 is CASSDRDRGGYTF. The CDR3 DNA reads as TGTGCCAGCAGTGATAGGGACAGGGGTGGCTACACCTTC.

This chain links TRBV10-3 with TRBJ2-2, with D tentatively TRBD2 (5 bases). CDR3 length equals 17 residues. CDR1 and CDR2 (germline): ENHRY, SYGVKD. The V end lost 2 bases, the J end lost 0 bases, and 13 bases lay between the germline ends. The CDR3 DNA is TGTGCCATCAGTGAGGGGCAGAGAGGGTCGAACACCGGGGAGCTGTTTTTT. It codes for CAISEGQRGSNTGELFF.

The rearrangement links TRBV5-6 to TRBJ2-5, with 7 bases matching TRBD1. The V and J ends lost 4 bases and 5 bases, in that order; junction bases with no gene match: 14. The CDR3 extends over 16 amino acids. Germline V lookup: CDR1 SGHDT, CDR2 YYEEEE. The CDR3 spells CASSLRTGFRVETQYF. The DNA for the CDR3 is TGTGCCAGCAGCCTCCGGACAGGTTTTCGGGTGGAGACCCAGTACTTC.

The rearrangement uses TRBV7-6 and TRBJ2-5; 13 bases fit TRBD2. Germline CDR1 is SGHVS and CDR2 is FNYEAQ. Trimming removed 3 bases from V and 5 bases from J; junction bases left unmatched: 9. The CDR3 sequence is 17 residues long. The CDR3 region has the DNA TGTGCCAGCAGCTTCGGCCGGACTAGCGGGAGCTTGGAGACCCAGTACTTC. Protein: CASSFGRTSGSLETQYF.

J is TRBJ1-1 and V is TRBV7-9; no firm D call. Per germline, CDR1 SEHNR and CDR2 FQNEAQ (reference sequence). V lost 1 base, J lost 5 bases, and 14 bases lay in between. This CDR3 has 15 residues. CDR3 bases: TGTGCCAGCAGCTTAGGAGCAGACCGAGGGACTGAAGCTTTCTTT. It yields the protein CASSLGADRGTEAFF. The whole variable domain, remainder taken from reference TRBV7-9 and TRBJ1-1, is DTGVSQNPRHKITKRGQNVTFRCDPISEHNRLYWYRQTLGQGPEFLTYFQNEAQLEKSRLLSDRFSAERPKGSFSTLEIQRTEQGDSAMYLCASSLGADRGTEAFFGQGTRLTVV.

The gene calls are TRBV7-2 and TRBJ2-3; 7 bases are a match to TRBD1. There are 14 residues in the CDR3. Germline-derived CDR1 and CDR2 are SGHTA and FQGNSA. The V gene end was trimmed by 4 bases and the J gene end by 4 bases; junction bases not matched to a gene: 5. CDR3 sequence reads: CASSSKTGSDTQYF. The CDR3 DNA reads TGTGCCAGCAGCTCCAAGACAGGGTCAGATACGCAGTATTTT.

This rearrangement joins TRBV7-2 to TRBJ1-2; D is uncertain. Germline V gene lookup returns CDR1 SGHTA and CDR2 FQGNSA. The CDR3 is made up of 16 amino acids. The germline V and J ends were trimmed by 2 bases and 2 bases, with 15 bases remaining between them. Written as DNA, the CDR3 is TGTGCCAGCAGCTTAAGGATTGGAGGAACCAACTATGGCTACACCTTC. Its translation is CASSLRIGGTNYGYTF.

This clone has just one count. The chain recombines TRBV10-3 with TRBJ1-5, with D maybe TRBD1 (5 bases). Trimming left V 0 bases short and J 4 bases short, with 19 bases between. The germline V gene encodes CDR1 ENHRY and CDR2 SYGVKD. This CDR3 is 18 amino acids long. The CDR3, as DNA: TGTGCCATCAGTGAGTCGGGCTTACAGGAAACCGTTAATCAGCCCCAGCATTTT. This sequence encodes CAISESGLQETVNQPQHF.

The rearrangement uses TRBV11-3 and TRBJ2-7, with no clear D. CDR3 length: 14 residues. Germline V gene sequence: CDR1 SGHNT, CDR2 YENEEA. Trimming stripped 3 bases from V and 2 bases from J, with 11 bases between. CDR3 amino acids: CASSLSTPPYEQYF. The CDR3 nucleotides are TGTGCCAGCAGCTTGAGTACGCCCCCCTACGAGCAGTACTTC.

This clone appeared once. CDR3 residues: CASSRDSYGYTF. CDR3 DNA: TGTGCCAGCAGCCGCGACAGTTATGGCTACACCTTC. The gene calls are TRBV5-5 and TRBJ1-2, with D perhaps TRBD1 (5 bases). CDR3 length: 12 amino acids. CDR1 and CDR2 from the germline V gene are SGHKS and YYEKEE (reference sequence). The ends were cut back, 4 bases at V and 5 bases at J, with 9 bases in the middle.

CDR3 residues: CASSVGNMNTEAFF. In nucleotides, the CDR3 is TGTGCCAGCAGCGTTGGCAATATGAACACTGAAGCTTTCTTT. The rearrangement links TRBV9 to TRBJ1-1; no clear D. V lost 2 bases to trimming and J lost 0 bases, with 8 bases between them. CDR1 and CDR2 from the germline V gene are SGDLS and YYNGEE. CDR3 length: 14 residues.

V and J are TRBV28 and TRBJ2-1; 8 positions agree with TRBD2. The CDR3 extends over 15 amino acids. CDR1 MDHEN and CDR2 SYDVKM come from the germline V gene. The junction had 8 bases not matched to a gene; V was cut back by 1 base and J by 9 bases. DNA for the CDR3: TGTGCCAGCAGTTTATCACGGGAGGGCCTTCCTGAGCAGTTCTTC. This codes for CASSLSREGLPEQFF.

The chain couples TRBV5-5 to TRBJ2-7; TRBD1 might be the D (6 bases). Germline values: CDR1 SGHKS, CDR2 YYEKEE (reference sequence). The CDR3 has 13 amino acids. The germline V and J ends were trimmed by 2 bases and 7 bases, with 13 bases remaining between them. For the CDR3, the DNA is TGTGCCAGCAGCTTTTCAGGGGTCGGAGAGCAGTACTTC. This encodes CASSFSGVGEQYF.

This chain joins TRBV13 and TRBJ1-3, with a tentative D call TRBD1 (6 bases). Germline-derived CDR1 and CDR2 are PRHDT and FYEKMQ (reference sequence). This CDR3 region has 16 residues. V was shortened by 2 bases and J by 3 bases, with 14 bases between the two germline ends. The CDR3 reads CASSLQQGLHGNTIYF. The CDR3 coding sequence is TGTGCCAGCAGCTTACAGCAGGGGCTTCATGGAAACACCATATATTTT.

CDR3 in DNA: TGTGCCAGCAGCGTAGAAACAGGGTCATACCGGAATGAGCAGTTCTTC. It translates to CASSVETGSYRNEQFF. This chain links TRBV9 with TRBJ2-1; weak D call: TRBD1 (6 bases). V shed 0 bases and J shed 7 bases, with 17 bases lying between them. CDR1 SGDLS and CDR2 YYNGEE come from the germline V gene. The CDR3 has 16 amino acids.

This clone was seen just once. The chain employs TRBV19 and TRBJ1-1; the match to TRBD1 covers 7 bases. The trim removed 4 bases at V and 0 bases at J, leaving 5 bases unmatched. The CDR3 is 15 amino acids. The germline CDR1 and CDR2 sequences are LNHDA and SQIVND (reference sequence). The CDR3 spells CASSTSGQLNTEAFF. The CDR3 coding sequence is TGTGCCAGTAGTACCTCGGGACAGTTGAACACTGAAGCTTTCTTT.

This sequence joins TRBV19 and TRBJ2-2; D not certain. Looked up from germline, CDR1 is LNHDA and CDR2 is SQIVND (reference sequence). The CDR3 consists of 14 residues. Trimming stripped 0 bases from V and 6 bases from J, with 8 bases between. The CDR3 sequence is CASSIDTKSGELFF. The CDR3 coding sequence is TGTGCCAGTAGTATAGATACTAAGTCCGGGGAGCTGTTTTTT.

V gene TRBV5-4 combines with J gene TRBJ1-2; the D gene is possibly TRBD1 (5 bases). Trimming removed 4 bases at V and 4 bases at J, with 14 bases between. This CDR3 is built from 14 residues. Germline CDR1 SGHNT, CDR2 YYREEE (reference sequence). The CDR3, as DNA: TGTGCCAGCAGCCAGACGAGCGGGACCTATGGCTACACCTTC. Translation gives CASSQTSGTYGYTF.